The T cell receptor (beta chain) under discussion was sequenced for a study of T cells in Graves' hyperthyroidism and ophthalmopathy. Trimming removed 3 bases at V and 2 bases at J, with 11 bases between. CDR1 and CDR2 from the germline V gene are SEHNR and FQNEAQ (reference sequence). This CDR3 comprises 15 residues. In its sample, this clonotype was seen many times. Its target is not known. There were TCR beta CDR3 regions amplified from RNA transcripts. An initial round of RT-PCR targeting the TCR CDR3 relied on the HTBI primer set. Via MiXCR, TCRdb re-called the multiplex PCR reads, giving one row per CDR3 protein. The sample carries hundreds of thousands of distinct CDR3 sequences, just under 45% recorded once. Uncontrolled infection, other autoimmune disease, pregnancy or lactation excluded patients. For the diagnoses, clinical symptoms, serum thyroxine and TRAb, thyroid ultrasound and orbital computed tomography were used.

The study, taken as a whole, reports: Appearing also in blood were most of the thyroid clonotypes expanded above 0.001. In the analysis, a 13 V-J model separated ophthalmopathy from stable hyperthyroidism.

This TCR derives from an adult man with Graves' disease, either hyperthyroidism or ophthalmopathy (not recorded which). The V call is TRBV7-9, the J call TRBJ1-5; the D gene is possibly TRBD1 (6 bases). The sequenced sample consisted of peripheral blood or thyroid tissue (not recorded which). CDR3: CASSLAGAGNQPQHF. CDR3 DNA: TGTGCCAGCAGCTTGGCGGGGGCGGGCAATCAGCCCCAGCATTTT.